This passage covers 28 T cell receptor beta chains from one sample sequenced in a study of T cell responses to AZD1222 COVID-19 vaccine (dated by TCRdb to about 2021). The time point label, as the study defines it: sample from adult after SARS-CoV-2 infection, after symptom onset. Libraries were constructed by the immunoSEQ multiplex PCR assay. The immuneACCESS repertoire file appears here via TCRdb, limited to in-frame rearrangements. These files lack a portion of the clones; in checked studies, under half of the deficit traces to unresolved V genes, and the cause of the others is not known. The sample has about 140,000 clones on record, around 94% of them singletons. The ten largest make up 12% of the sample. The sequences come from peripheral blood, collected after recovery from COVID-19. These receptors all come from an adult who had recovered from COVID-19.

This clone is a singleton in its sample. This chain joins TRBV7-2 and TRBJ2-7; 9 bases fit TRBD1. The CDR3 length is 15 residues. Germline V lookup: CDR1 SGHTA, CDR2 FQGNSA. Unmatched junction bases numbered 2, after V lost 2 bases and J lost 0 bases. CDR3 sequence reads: CASSLRTGDSYEQYF. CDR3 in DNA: TGTGCCAGCAGCTTAAGGACAGGGGACTCCTACGAGCAGTACTTC.

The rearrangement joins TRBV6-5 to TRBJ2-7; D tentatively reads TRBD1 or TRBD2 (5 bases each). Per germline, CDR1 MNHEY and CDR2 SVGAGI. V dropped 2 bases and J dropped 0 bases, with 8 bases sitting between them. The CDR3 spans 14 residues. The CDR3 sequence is CASSYMRGSYEQYF. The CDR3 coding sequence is TGTGCCAGCAGTTACATGAGGGGCTCCTACGAGCAGTACTTC.

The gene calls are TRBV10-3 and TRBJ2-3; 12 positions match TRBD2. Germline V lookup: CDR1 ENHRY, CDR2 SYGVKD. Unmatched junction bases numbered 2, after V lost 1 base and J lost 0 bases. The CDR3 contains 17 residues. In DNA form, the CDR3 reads TGTGCCATCAGTGAGTTCGGGACTAGCGGGAGCACAGATACGCAGTATTTT. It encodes CAISEFGTSGSTDTQYF.

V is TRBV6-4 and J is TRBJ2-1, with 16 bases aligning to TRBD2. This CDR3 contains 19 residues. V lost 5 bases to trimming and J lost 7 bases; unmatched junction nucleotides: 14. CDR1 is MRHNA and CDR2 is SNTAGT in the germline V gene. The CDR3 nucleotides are TGTGCCAGCAGTCAGGCCCCCCGTGGGACTAGCGGGAGGGGGAATGAGCAGTTCTTC. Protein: CASSQAPRGTSGRGNEQFF.

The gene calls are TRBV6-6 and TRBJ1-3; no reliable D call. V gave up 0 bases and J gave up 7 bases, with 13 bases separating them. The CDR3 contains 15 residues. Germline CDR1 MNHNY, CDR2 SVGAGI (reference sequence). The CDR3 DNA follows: TGTGCCAGCAGTTACTCCGACCCTCCCCGGAACACCATATATTTT. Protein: CASSYSDPPRNTIYF.

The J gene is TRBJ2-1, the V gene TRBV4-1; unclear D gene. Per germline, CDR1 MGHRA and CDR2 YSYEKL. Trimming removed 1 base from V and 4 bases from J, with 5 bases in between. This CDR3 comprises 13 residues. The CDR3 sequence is CASSQGGYNEQFF. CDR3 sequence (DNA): TGCGCCAGCAGCCAAGGGGGATACAATGAGCAGTTCTTC.

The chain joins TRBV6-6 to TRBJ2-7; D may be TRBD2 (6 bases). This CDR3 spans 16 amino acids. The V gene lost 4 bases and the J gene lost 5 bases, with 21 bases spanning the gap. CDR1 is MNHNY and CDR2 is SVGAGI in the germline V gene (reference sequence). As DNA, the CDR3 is TGTGCCAGCAGTTCTCAACCGGGACTCAACCGGGACGAGCAGTACTTC. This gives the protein CASSSQPGLNRDEQYF.

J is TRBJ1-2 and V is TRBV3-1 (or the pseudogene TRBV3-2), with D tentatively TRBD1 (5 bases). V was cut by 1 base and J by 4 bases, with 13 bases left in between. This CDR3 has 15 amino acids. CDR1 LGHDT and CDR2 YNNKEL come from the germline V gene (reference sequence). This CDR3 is CASSQAGTGSYGYTF. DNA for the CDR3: TGTGCCAGCAGCCAAGCCGGAACAGGCTCCTATGGCTACACCTTC.

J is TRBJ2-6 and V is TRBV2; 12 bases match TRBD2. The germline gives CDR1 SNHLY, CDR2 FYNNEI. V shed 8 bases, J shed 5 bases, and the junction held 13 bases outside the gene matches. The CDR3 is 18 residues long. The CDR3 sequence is CASRPSSGRAIRANVLTF. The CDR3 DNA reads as TGTGCCAGCCGCCCTTCTAGCGGGAGGGCCATAAGGGCCAACGTCCTGACTTTC. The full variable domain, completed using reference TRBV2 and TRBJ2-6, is EPEVTQTPSHQVTQMGQEVILRCVPISNHLYFYWYRQILGQKVEFLVSFYNNEISEKSEIFDDQFSVERPDGSNFTLKIRSTKLEDSAMYFCASRPSSGRAIRANVLTFGAGSRLTVL.

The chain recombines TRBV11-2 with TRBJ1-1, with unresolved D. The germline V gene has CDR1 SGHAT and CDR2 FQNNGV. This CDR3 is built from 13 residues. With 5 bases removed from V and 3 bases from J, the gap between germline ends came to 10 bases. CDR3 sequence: CASSLSTYTEAFF. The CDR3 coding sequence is TGTGCCAGCAGCCTGAGTACCTACACTGAAGCTTTCTTT.

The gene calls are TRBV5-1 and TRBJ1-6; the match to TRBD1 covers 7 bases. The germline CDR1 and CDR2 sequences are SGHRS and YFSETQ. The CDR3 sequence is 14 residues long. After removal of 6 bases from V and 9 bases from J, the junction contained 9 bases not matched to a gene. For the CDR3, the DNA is TGCGCCAGCAAAACCGGACAGGCGGCTTCACCCCTCCACTTT. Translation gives CASKTGQAASPLHF.

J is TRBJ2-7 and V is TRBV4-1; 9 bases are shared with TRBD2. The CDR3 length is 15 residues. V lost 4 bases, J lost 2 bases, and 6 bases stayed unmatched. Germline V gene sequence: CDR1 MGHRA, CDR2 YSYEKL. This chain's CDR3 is CASSPLTSGTYEQYF. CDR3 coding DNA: TGCGCCAGCAGCCCGCTGACTAGCGGAACCTACGAGCAGTACTTC.

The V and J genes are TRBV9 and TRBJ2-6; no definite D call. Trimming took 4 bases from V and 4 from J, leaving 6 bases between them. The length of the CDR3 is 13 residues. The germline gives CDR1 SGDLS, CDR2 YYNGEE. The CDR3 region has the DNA TGTGCCAGCAGCCCATCCGGGGCCAACGTCCTGACTTTC. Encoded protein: CASSPSGANVLTF.

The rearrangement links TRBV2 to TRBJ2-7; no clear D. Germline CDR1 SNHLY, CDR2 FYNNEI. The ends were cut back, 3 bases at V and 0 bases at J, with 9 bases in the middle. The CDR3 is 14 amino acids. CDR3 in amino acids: CASSDRQISYEQYF. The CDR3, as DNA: TGTGCCAGCAGTGACAGGCAGATCTCCTACGAGCAGTACTTC. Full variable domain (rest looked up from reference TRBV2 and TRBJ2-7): EPEVTQTPSHQVTQMGQEVILRCVPISNHLYFYWYRQILGQKVEFLVSFYNNEISEKSEIFDDQFSVERPDGSNFTLKIRSTKLEDSAMYFCASSDRQISYEQYFGPGTRLTVT.

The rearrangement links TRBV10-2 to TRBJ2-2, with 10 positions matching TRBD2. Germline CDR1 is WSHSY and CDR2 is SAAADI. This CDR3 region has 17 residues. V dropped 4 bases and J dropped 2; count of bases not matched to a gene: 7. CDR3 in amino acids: CASSANLAGGNTGELFF. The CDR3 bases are TGCGCCAGCAGTGCAAACTTAGCGGGAGGTAACACCGGGGAGCTGTTTTTT.

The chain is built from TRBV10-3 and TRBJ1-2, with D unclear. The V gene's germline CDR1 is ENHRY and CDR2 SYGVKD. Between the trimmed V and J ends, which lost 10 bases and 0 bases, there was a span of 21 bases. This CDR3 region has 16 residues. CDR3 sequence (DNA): TGTGCCACCGCTCGTGGATTGACGGAGACTAACTATGGCTACACCTTC. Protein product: CATARGLTETNYGYTF.

The CDR3 protein is CASSPGGVGVGSYGYTF. In DNA form, the CDR3 reads TGTGCCAGCAGCCCAGGAGGGGTTGGAGTAGGGTCTTATGGCTACACCTTC. The chain employs TRBV7-9 and TRBJ1-2; possible D gene TRBD1, 5 bases. The CDR3 sequence is 17 residues long. V was shortened by 5 bases and J by 5 bases, with 24 bases between the two germline ends. Germline V gene lookup returns CDR1 SEHNR and CDR2 FQNEAQ (reference sequence).

CDR3 coding DNA: TGCAGTGCTTTGGCGGGCTACGAGCAGTACTTC. Amino acid sequence: CSALAGYEQYF. The chain carries TRBV20-1 and TRBJ2-7; D perhaps matches TRBD2 (5 bases). V lost 5 bases, J lost 3 bases, and 8 bases lay in between. There are 11 residues in the CDR3. Germline CDR1 DFQATT, CDR2 SNEGSKA (reference sequence).

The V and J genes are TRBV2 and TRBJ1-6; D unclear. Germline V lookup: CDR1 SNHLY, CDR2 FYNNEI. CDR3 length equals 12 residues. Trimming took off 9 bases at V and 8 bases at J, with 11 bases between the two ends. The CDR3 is CARGGEHSPLHF. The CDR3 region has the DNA TGTGCCAGGGGTGGGGAGCATTCACCCCTCCACTTT.

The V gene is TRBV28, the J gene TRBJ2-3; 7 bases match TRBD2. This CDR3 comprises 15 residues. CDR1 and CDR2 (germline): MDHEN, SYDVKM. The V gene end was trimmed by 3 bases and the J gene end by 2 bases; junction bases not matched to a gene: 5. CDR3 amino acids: CASSFSSGLTDTQYF. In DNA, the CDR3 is TGTGCCAGCAGTTTCTCTAGCGGTCTCACAGATACGCAGTATTTT. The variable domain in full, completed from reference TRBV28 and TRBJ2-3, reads DVKVTQSSRYLVKRTGEKVFLECVQDMDHENMFWYRQDPGLGLRLIYFSYDVKMKEKGDIPEGYSVSREKKERFSLILESASTNQTSMYLCASSFSSGLTDTQYFGPGTRLTVL.

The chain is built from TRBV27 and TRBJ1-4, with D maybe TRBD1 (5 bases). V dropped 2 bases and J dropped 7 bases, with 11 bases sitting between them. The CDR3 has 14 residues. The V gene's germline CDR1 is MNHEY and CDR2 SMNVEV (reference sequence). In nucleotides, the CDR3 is TGTGCCAGCAGTTTACAGGGTTCGGGTGAAAAACTGTTTTTT. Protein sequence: CASSLQGSGEKLFF.

The CDR3: CAIRRQGPNTEAFF. For the CDR3, the DNA is TGTGCCATCAGGAGACAGGGGCCGAACACTGAAGCTTTCTTT. The chain combines TRBV10-3 with TRBJ1-1; 8 positions match TRBD1. Losses at the gene ends were 6 bases for V and 1 base for J; bases not matched to a gene: 4. This CDR3 has 14 amino acids. The germline V gene has CDR1 ENHRY and CDR2 SYGVKD.

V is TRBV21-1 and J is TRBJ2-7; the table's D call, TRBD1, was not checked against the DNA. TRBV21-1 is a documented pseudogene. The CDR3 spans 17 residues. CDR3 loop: CASSKAGTGRRSYEQYF. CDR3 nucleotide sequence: TGTGCCAGCAGCAAGGCGGGGACAGGGAGGAGGTCCTACGAGCAGTACTTC.

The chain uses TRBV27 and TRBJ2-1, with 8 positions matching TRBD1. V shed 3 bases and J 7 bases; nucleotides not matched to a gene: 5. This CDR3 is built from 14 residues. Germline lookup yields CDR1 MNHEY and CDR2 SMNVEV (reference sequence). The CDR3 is CASSLAGTGNEQFF. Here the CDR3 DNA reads TGTGCCAGCAGTTTGGCCGGGACAGGTAATGAGCAGTTCTTC.

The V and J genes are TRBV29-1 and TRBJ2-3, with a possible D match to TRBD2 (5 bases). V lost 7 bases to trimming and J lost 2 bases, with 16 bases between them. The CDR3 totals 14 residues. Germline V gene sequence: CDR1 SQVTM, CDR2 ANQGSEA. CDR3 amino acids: CSDEGPGFTDTQYF. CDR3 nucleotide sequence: TGCAGCGATGAGGGTCCAGGATTCACAGATACGCAGTATTTT.

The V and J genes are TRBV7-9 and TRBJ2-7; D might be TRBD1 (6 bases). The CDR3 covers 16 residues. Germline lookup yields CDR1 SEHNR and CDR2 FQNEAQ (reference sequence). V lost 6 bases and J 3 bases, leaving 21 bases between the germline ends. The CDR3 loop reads CASSGVSRDTIYEQYF. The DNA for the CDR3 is TGTGCCAGCAGTGGGGTTTCTAGGGACACAATCTACGAGCAGTACTTC.

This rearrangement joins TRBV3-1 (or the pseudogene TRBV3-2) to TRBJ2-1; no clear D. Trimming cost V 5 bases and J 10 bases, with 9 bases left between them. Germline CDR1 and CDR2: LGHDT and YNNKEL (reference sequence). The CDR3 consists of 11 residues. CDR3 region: CASSEGMEQFF. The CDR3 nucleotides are TGTGCCAGCAGCGAAGGGATGGAGCAGTTCTTC.

The CDR3 coding sequence is TGTGCCATCAGGCCGGACAGGGGAGAAGGGGGAACAGAAGCTTTCTTT. It is translated as CAIRPDRGEGGTEAFF. V gene TRBV10-3 combines with J gene TRBJ1-1; 9 bases line up with TRBD1. Trimming cost V 6 bases and J 8 bases; bases outside gene matches: 16. Looked up from germline, CDR1 is ENHRY and CDR2 is SYGVKD. The CDR3 covers 16 residues.